This T cell receptor (beta chain) is drawn from a study of T cell responses to AZD1222 COVID-19 vaccine. General study findings and limits: Clonal diversity may have been underestimated, and the donors were mostly white British, with more females than males. Researchers took repertoire samples only after the peak T cell response had come.

Sequencing used immunoSEQ multiplex PCR; TCRdb keeps in-frame clones, though not all of them. In the table there are about 110,000 clones, about nine tenths of which are singletons. This clone was seen a single time. No antigen is known for it. Per germline, CDR1 MNHEY and CDR2 SMNVEV (reference sequence). V shed 4 bases and J shed 5 bases, with 11 bases lying between them. This CDR3 has 13 residues. The sample here was peripheral blood, taken on day 0 of AZD1222 vaccination. The chain carries TRBV27 and TRBJ1-1, with a tentative D call TRBD1 (6 bases). This receptor was obtained from an adult in good health. The CDR3 nucleotides read TGTGCCAGCAGTTCGGAGGGGGATACTGAAGCTTTCTTT. Translation gives CASSSEGDTEAFF.